This passage covers 24 T cell receptor beta chains from one sample sequenced in a study of OX40 agonist ivuxolimab in advanced cancers. Sequencing used immunoSEQ multiplex PCR; TCRdb keeps in-frame clones, though not all of them. The sample has about 16,000 clones, 70% to 90% seen once. The sample here was CD4+ or CD8+ T cells sorted from blood, taken in a trial of the OX40 agonist ivuxolimab. All receptors come from an adult with an advanced solid tumor such as melanoma, head and neck, liver or kidney cancer.

This clone is deemed medium-sized. This chain uses TRBV18 with TRBJ2-7, with D perhaps TRBD1 or TRBD2 (5 bases each). The germline CDR1 and CDR2 sequences are KGHSH and LQKENI. The length of the CDR3 is 15 residues. V was cut by 3 bases and J by 5 bases, with 17 bases left in between. CDR3 DNA: TGTGCCAGCTCACCCTCTGGGGGTCCGGCCGACGAGCAGTACTTC. Translation gives CASSPSGGPADEQYF. Using reference TRBV18 and TRBJ2-7 for the parts outside the CDR3, the full variable domain is NAGVMQNPRHLVRRRGQEARLRCSPMKGHSHVYWYRQLPEEGLKFMVYLQKENIIDESGMPKERFSAEFPKEGPSILRIQQVVRGDSAAYFCASSPSGGPADEQYFGPGTRLTVT.

V usage is TRBV5-4 and J usage is TRBJ2-3; TRBD2 might be the D (7 bases). The V gene's germline CDR1 is SGHNT and CDR2 YYREEE (reference sequence). V was clipped by 2 bases and J by 0 bases, with 16 bases between them. CDR3 length: 17 residues. Written as DNA, the CDR3 is TGTGCCAGCAGCTTAAAGGAGGGGGGGACTAGCACAGATACGCAGTATTTT. Residues: CASSLKEGGTSTDTQYF.

The rearrangement links TRBV30 to TRBJ1-4; 8 bases fit TRBD1. CDR3 size: 14 residues. Trimming removed 4 bases from V and 4 bases from J; junction bases left unmatched: 5. Germline-derived CDR1 and CDR2 are GTSNPN and SVGIG (reference sequence). The CDR3 here is CAWTGQGHNEKLFF. CDR3 sequence (DNA): TGTGCCTGGACTGGACAGGGCCATAATGAAAAACTGTTTTTT.

This clone was observed a single time. The CDR3, as DNA: TGTGCCAGCAGCGTAGCGGCCCCCATATTCACAGATACGCAGTATTTT. This gives the protein CASSVAAPIFTDTQYF. The chain combines TRBV9 with TRBJ2-3; D not certain. The ends were cut back, 0 bases at V and 2 bases at J, with 13 bases in the middle. The CDR3 is 16 residues long. CDR1 is SGDLS, CDR2 YYNGEE, per germline.

CDR3 bases: TGCGCCAGCAGCCCACGGCAGGGGCGCGTCACCGGGGAGCTGTTTTTT. It yields the protein CASSPRQGRVTGELFF. V is TRBV5-1 and J is TRBJ2-2, with a possible D match to TRBD1 (6 bases). The germline V gene has CDR1 SGHRS and CDR2 YFSETQ. Deletions cut 4 bases from V and 4 bases from J, with 17 bases between. The CDR3 is made up of 16 amino acids.

The genes are TRBV5-1 and TRBJ1-1, with D hard to call. The CDR3 spans 11 residues. Between the trimmed V and J ends, which lost 0 bases and 3 bases, there was a span of 0 bases. Germline V gives CDR1 SGHRS, CDR2 YFSETQ. Written as DNA, the CDR3 is TGCGCCAGCAGCTTGGACACTGAAGCTTTCTTT. Its protein is CASSLDTEAFF.

CDR3 coding DNA: TGTGCCAGCAGCTACAGAGCGACAGGAGGCTATGGCTACACCTTC. Protein product: CASSYRATGGYGYTF. This sequence joins TRBV11-2 and TRBJ1-2; maybe TRBD1 (6 bases). This CDR3 is 15 amino acids long. Germline V gene sequence: CDR1 SGHAT, CDR2 FQNNGV. The ends were cut back, 4 bases at V and 4 bases at J, with 16 bases in the middle. Based on the CDR3 plus reference TRBV11-2 and TRBJ1-2, the full variable domain is EAGVAQSPRYKIIEKRQSVAFWCNPISGHATLYWYQQILGQGPKLLIQFQNNGVVDDSQLPKDRFSAERLKGVDSTLKIQPAKLEDSAVYLCASSYRATGGYGYTFGSGTRLTVV.

The chain links TRBV2 to TRBJ1-5; tentative D call: TRBD1 (6 bases). The CDR3 is made up of 14 amino acids. Germline V lookup: CDR1 SNHLY, CDR2 FYNNEI. Trimming shortened V by 6 bases and J by 5 bases, and 14 bases separated the two germline ends. CDR3 protein: CASSPRGMYQPQHF. The CDR3 coding sequence is TGTGCCAGCAGCCCTAGGGGGATGTATCAGCCCCAGCATTTT.

This clone was picked up a small number of times. The chain carries TRBV6-1 and TRBJ1-5; weak D call: TRBD1 (5 bases). V shed 6 bases and J shed 3 bases, with 9 bases lying between them. From germline, CDR1 is MNHNS and CDR2 SASEGT. This CDR3 has 13 residues. This CDR3 reads CASSQGPNQPQHF. CDR3 nucleotides: TGTGCCAGCAGCCAGGGTCCCAATCAGCCCCAGCATTTT.

This chain uses TRBV5-1 with TRBJ2-3; 10 bases line up with TRBD2. Germline-derived CDR1 and CDR2 are SGHRS and YFSETQ. The V segment lost 0 bases and the J segment 3 bases; nucleotides outside the gene matches: 4. The CDR3 runs to 16 residues. The CDR3 sequence is CASSLAISGRTDTQYF. The DNA for the CDR3 is TGCGCCAGCAGCTTGGCCATTAGCGGGAGGACAGATACGCAGTATTTT.

This rearrangement joins TRBV7-2 to TRBJ2-1; D could derive from TRBD1 or TRBD2 (6 bases each). V lost 1 base and J 8 bases, leaving 15 bases between the germline ends. Germline values: CDR1 SGHTA, CDR2 FQGNSA. The CDR3 loop spans 15 amino acids. The CDR3 DNA sequence: TGTGCCAGCAGCTTAGTTGGCGGAGGGGGGTATGAGCAGTTCTTC. Protein: CASSLVGGGGYEQFF. The variable domain in full, completed from reference TRBV7-2 and TRBJ2-1, reads GAGVSQSPSNKVTEKGKDVELRCDPISGHTALYWYRQSLGQGLEFLIYFQGNSAPDKSGLPSDRFSAERTGGSVSTLTIQRTQQEDSAVYLCASSLVGGGGYEQFFGPGTRLTVL.

The chain couples TRBV30 to TRBJ2-2; 8 bases align to TRBD2. The CDR3 has 16 amino acids. The ends lost 1 base at V and 1 base at J; junction bases unmatched: 5. In germline, CDR1 is GTSNPN, CDR2 SVGIG (reference sequence). The CDR3 coding sequence is TGTGCCTGGAGTGGATTAGCGGGGTGGAACACCGGGGAGCTGTTTTTT. Its translation is CAWSGLAGWNTGELFF. Full variable domain (missing parts from reference TRBV30 and TRBJ2-2): SQTIHQWPATLVQPVGSPLSLECTVEGTSNPNLYWYRQAAGRGLQLLFYSVGIGQISSEVPQNLSASRPQDRQFILSSKKLLLSDSGFYLCAWSGLAGWNTGELFFGEGSRLTVL.

J is TRBJ2-5 and V is TRBV5-8, with a possible D match to TRBD2 (6 bases). The CDR3 spans 16 residues. Trimming shortened V by 0 bases and J by 5 bases, and 17 bases separated the two germline ends. Germline V CDR1 and CDR2: SGHTS, YDEGEE. Here the CDR3 reads CASSLDGGVVQETQYF. The CDR3 bases are TGTGCCAGCAGCTTGGACGGGGGTGTGGTTCAGGAGACCCAGTACTTC.

This sequence joins TRBV19 and TRBJ2-1; 8 bases line up with TRBD2. Germline V gene lookup returns CDR1 LNHDA and CDR2 SQIVND (reference sequence). The CDR3 spans 16 residues. V lost 5 bases to trimming and J lost 7 bases; unmatched junction nucleotides: 13. CDR3 nucleotide sequence: TGTGCCAGTAGTCGGGCCGGGAGGGGAGGTATTAATGAGCAGTTCTTC. Translated, it gives CASSRAGRGGINEQFF.

For this clone: Because the CDR3's place on the DNA is in doubt, the DNA is left out and the CDR3 is given as listed by TCRdb. The CDR3 sequence is CASSWARGSGGKTVF. The rearrangement joins TRBV5-1 to TRBJ1-4; the D call of TRBD1 is as the table states it, not checked on the DNA. The CDR3 length is 15 residues, termini included. The germline gives CDR1 SGHRS, CDR2 YFSETQ.

This clone was seen just once. This chain joins TRBV9 and TRBJ2-1, with a weak D call TRBD2 (5 bases). Germline CDR1 SGDLS, CDR2 YYNGEE. The CDR3 runs to 14 residues. Trimming shortened V by 3 bases and J by 5 bases, and 12 bases separated the two germline ends. This CDR3 is CASSGTSNDNEQFF. In DNA form, the CDR3 reads TGTGCCAGCAGCGGGACTTCCAACGACAATGAGCAGTTCTTC.

The chain has TRBV5-1 and TRBJ2-3; D not certain. Trimming shortened V by 2 bases and J by 4 bases, and 11 bases separated the two germline ends. CDR3 length equals 14 residues. Per germline, CDR1 SGHRS and CDR2 YFSETQ. The CDR3 nucleotides are TGCGCCAGCAGCTTTAGGTCGGGCGCAGATACGCAGTATTTT. It is translated as CASSFRSGADTQYF.

The J gene is TRBJ1-3, the V gene TRBV30; 7 nucleotides agree with TRBD1. The CDR3 extends over 15 amino acids. The germline V gene encodes CDR1 GTSNPN and CDR2 SVGIG (reference sequence). The V segment lost 2 bases and the J segment 0 bases; nucleotides outside the gene matches: 4. The CDR3 bases are TGTGCCTGGAGTAGGGACAGCGGCTCTGGAAACACCATATATTTT. It codes for CAWSRDSGSGNTIYF.

This clone was detected once. CDR3 coding DNA: TGTGCCAGCAGTTTGGGCTACACCGGGGAGCTGTTTTTT. This encodes CASSLGYTGELFF. The chain employs TRBV28 and TRBJ2-2; D unclear. The CDR3 has 13 residues. CDR1 is MDHEN, CDR2 SYDVKM, per germline. With 3 bases removed from V and 3 bases from J, the gap between germline ends came to 5 bases. The full variable domain, in which reference TRBV28 and TRBJ2-2 provide the parts outside the CDR3, is DVKVTQSSRYLVKRTGEKVFLECVQDMDHENMFWYRQDPGLGLRLIYFSYDVKMKEKGDIPEGYSVSREKKERFSLILESASTNQTSMYLCASSLGYTGELFFGEGSRLTVL.

The chain is built from TRBV27 and TRBJ1-2; possible D gene TRBD1, 5 bases. The V gene's germline CDR1 is MNHEY and CDR2 SMNVEV (reference sequence). The ends were cut back, 6 bases at V and 4 bases at J, with 15 bases in the middle. This CDR3 has 14 residues. CDR3 coding DNA: TGTGCCAGCAGCCCCCGTCCTGGGGGCTATGGCTACACCTTC. Protein product: CASSPRPGGYGYTF.

The V and J genes are TRBV5-1 and TRBJ2-3, with no clear D. Deletions cut 1 base from V and 0 bases from J, with 9 bases between. This CDR3 has 15 amino acids. Germline V CDR1 and CDR2: SGHRS, YFSETQ. CDR3 protein: CASSLLDGSTDTQYF. The CDR3 DNA reads as TGCGCCAGCAGCTTGTTGGACGGTAGCACAGATACGCAGTATTTT.

There are a few counts of this clone. The chain recombines TRBV25-1 with TRBJ1-1; 7 nucleotides align to TRBD1. Trimming took 4 bases from V and 5 from J; bases not matched to a gene: 4. Germline values: CDR1 MGHDK, CDR2 SYGVNS. The CDR3 is 13 amino acids. CDR3: CASSAQTGTEAFF. For the CDR3, the DNA is TGTGCCAGCAGTGCCCAGACAGGGACTGAAGCTTTCTTT.

The V gene is TRBV6-6, the J gene TRBJ1-5; 12 positions match TRBD1. CDR3 length: 16 residues. The germline CDR1 and CDR2 sequences are MNHNY and SVGAGI (reference sequence). V was clipped by 2 bases and J by 6 bases; unmatched bases: 5. In DNA form, the CDR3 reads TGTGCCAGCAGTTACCAGGGACAGGGGGCAGGTCAGCCCCAGCATTTT. Translated, it gives CASSYQGQGAGQPQHF.

The chain couples TRBV21-1 to TRBJ1-1; TRBD1, the D gene given by the table, was not confirmed from the DNA. TRBV21-1 is given as a pseudogene. The CDR3 is 15 amino acids. CDR3 sequence reads: CASSKGGRDRNEAFF. DNA of the CDR3: TGTGCCAGCAGCAAAGGGGGAAGGGACAGAAATGAAGCTTTCTTT.